This is a list of T cell receptor beta chains from one sample in a study of blood T cell repertoires in COVID-19. Some clones are missing from TCRdb's copy, which holds only in-frame ones; the method was immunoSEQ multiplex PCR. The sample carries about 370,000 clones, more than 70% recorded once. Sequencing was performed on peripheral blood. The source of these receptors is a woman younger than 45 with COVID-19, enrolled during active disease. Both conserved end residues are part of each CDR3. The order of the fields is CDR3 DNA, CDR3 protein, J gene, D gene, V gene, clone size. A D gene is named only where the DNA matches it firmly. Rows may omit the clone size; those that give it use once, few, many or a size class.

CDR3 DNA: TGTGCCAGCAGCCAGCGACAGGCGAATGAAAAACTGTTTTTT
CDR3 protein: CASSQRQANEKLFF
J gene: TRBJ1-4
D gene: .
V gene: TRBV7-9
clone size: .

CDR3 DNA: TGTGCCAGCAGCCACGGGACTAGCGGGGGTAATACGCAGTATTTT
CDR3 protein: CASSHGTSGGNTQYF
J gene: TRBJ2-3
D gene: TRBD2
V gene: TRBV3-1/TRBV3-2
clone size: .

CDR3 DNA: TGTGCCAGCAGCCCCTACCGGGGGGGCGAAGCTTTCTTT
CDR3 protein: CASSPYRGGEAFF
J gene: TRBJ1-1
D gene: .
V gene: TRBV11-3
clone size: .

CDR3 DNA: TGTGCCAGCAGCACCAAGCGGGAGGGCCACCCCGGGGAGCTGTTTTTT
CDR3 protein: CASSTKREGHPGELFF
J gene: TRBJ2-2
D gene: TRBD2
V gene: TRBV5-4
clone size: .

CDR3 DNA: TGTGCCAGCAGCCTACCCGCGGGGGGCAGCTTTAATGAAAAACTGTTTTTT
CDR3 protein: CASSLPAGGSFNEKLFF
J gene: TRBJ1-4
D gene: .
V gene: TRBV4-2
clone size: .

CDR3 DNA: TGTGCCAGCAGCTTAATGGGTGTAGGCGGGGGAGTCAACAATGAGCAGTTCTTC
CDR3 protein: CASSLMGVGGGVNNEQFF
J gene: TRBJ2-1
D gene: TRBD2
V gene: TRBV7-9
clone size: .

CDR3 DNA: TGCGCCAGCAGCCAAGTGGCTAGCGGGAGTTACAATGAGCAGTTCTTC
CDR3 protein: CASSQVASGSYNEQFF
J gene: TRBJ2-1
D gene: TRBD2
V gene: TRBV4-3
clone size: few

CDR3 DNA: TGTGCCAGCAGCCCAACCGGGACAGGGGGCAATCAGCCCCAGCATTTT
CDR3 protein: CASSPTGTGGNQPQHF
J gene: TRBJ1-5
D gene: TRBD1
V gene: TRBV7-6
clone size: few

CDR3 DNA: TGTGCCACCAGTGATCACAGGGGTAGCAATCAGCCCCAGCATTTT
CDR3 protein: CATSDHRGSNQPQHF
J gene: TRBJ1-5
D gene: TRBD1
V gene: TRBV24-1
clone size: once

CDR3 DNA: TGTGCCAGCAGCGTTACTAGCGGGGGGACGAATTTCTACAATGAGCAGTTCTTC
CDR3 protein: CASSVTSGGTNFYNEQFF
J gene: TRBJ2-1
D gene: TRBD2
V gene: TRBV9
clone size: .

CDR3 DNA: TGCGCCAGCAGCCAAGATCGAGGGGTAGCGGGGGAGCCTAACAATGAGCAGTTCTTC
CDR3 protein: CASSQDRGVAGEPNNEQFF
J gene: TRBJ2-1
D gene: TRBD2
V gene: TRBV4-3
clone size: .

CDR3 DNA: TGTGCCAGCAGCCATTCGGGGGACCTCTATGGCTACACCTTC
CDR3 protein: CASSHSGDLYGYTF
J gene: TRBJ1-2
D gene: .
V gene: TRBV7-9
clone size: .

CDR3 DNA: TGCGCCAGCAGTGATCCAGTGTCCCCCTACGAGCAGTACTTC
CDR3 protein: CASSDPVSPYEQYF
J gene: TRBJ2-7
D gene: .
V gene: TRBV10-1
clone size: .

CDR3 DNA: TGTGCCAGCAGCGGAGCGGGAGGGGGGATCGGGACCCAGTACTTC
CDR3 protein: CASSGAGGGIGTQYF
J gene: TRBJ2-5
D gene: TRBD2
V gene: TRBV9
clone size: .

CDR3 DNA: TGTGCCAGCAGTGTTTATAGTGAGCAGTTCTTC
CDR3 protein: CASSVYSEQFF
J gene: TRBJ2-1
D gene: .
V gene: TRBV28
clone size: .

CDR3 DNA: TGTGCCAGCAGCTATGGGACAGCGAACACTGAAGCTTTCTTT
CDR3 protein: CASSYGTANTEAFF
J gene: TRBJ1-1
D gene: TRBD1
V gene: TRBV11-3
clone size: .

CDR3 DNA: TGCAGCGTTCGGGGACAGGCCTACGAGCAGTACTTC
CDR3 protein: CSVRGQAYEQYF
J gene: TRBJ2-7
D gene: TRBD1
V gene: TRBV29-1
clone size: .

CDR3 DNA: TGTGCCAGCAGCTTGACAGGGACTGGAAACACCATATATTTT
CDR3 protein: CASSLTGTGNTIYF
J gene: TRBJ1-3
D gene: .
V gene: TRBV5-4
clone size: .

CDR3 DNA: TGCAGCGTCGGACAGGGTTTAACAGATACGCAGTATTTT
CDR3 protein: CSVGQGLTDTQYF
J gene: TRBJ2-3
D gene: TRBD1
V gene: TRBV29-1
clone size: .

CDR3 DNA: TGTGCCAGCAGCCCACGACAGGGGGCGCCGTGGTATGGCTACACCTTC
CDR3 protein: CASSPRQGAPWYGYTF
J gene: TRBJ1-2
D gene: TRBD1
V gene: TRBV9
clone size: .

CDR3 DNA: TGTGCCAGCAGGTCACGGGGGGAGCAGTTCTTC
CDR3 protein: CASRSRGEQFF
J gene: TRBJ2-1
D gene: .
V gene: TRBV7-9
clone size: .

CDR3 DNA: TGTGCCAGCAGCCCTCGTCAGCCCCAGCATTTT
CDR3 protein: CASSPRQPQHF
J gene: TRBJ1-5
D gene: .
V gene: TRBV6-4
clone size: .

CDR3 DNA: TGTGCCAGCAGCTTACTGGGAGGAGACACCGGGGAGCTGTTTTTT
CDR3 protein: CASSLLGGDTGELFF
J gene: TRBJ2-2
D gene: .
V gene: TRBV11-2
clone size: .

CDR3 DNA: TGTGCCAGCAGCTTGACAGGAAGCAATCAGCCCCAGCATTTT
CDR3 protein: CASSLTGSNQPQHF
J gene: TRBJ1-5
D gene: .
V gene: TRBV7-6
clone size: .

CDR3 DNA: TGTGCCAGCAGGCCCGGGACAAGCCTTAATGAAAAACTGTTTTTT
CDR3 protein: CASRPGTSLNEKLFF
J gene: TRBJ1-4
D gene: .
V gene: TRBV28
clone size: .

CDR3 DNA: TGTGCCAGCAGCTTAGGCAGGTCAGGGCAACCCTACGAGCAGTACTTC
CDR3 protein: CASSLGRSGQPYEQYF
J gene: TRBJ2-7
D gene: .
V gene: TRBV7-6
clone size: .

CDR3 DNA: TGTGCCAGCAGTTTTTTAGCTTCACCCCTCCACTTT
CDR3 protein: CASSFLASPLHF
J gene: TRBJ1-6
D gene: .
V gene: TRBV12-3/TRBV12-4
clone size: once

CDR3 DNA: TGTGCCAGCAGTTTAGAGCCGGGCACTGAAGCTTTCTTT
CDR3 protein: CASSLEPGTEAFF
J gene: TRBJ1-1
D gene: .
V gene: TRBV27
clone size: once

CDR3 DNA: TGTGCCTGGAGTGTACGGACTAAGCCATTCTTC
CDR3 protein: CAWSVRTKPFF
J gene: TRBJ2-1
D gene: .
V gene: TRBV30
clone size: .

CDR3 DNA: TGTGCCAGCAGTCAGGGGGCGGTTTACGAGCAGTACTTC
CDR3 protein: CASSQGAVYEQYF
J gene: TRBJ2-7
D gene: TRBD1
V gene: TRBV12-3/TRBV12-4
clone size: .

CDR3 DNA: TGCGCCAGCACCGAGGTAGCAAGCCGCCGGAGCACAGATACGCAGTATTTT
CDR3 protein: CASTEVASRRSTDTQYF
J gene: TRBJ2-3
D gene: .
V gene: TRBV5-1
clone size: .

CDR3 DNA: TGTGCCAGCAGCTCCGGGACTTACTACGAGCAGTACTTC
CDR3 protein: CASSSGTYYEQYF
J gene: TRBJ2-7
D gene: .
V gene: TRBV7-9
clone size: .

CDR3 DNA: TGTGCCAGCAGCTCCCCGGGACAGGGACATGAAAAACTGTTTTTT
CDR3 protein: CASSSPGQGHEKLFF
J gene: TRBJ1-4
D gene: TRBD1
V gene: TRBV7-2
clone size: .

CDR3 DNA: TGTGCCAGCAGCAAAGTTGACGGAGGGGTCCTCCGCTATGGCTACACCTTC
CDR3 protein: CASSKVDGGVLRYGYTF
J gene: TRBJ1-2
D gene: .
V gene: TRBV21-1
clone size: .

CDR3 DNA: TGTGCCATCAGTGAGTCACTAGCGGGGGGCCAAGAGACCCAGTACTTC
CDR3 protein: CAISESLAGGQETQYF
J gene: TRBJ2-5
D gene: TRBD2
V gene: TRBV10-3
clone size: .

CDR3 DNA: TGTGCCAGCACAGACGACAGGGGGCCCGGAGCTTTCTTT
CDR3 protein: CASTDDRGPGAFF
J gene: TRBJ1-1
D gene: TRBD1
V gene: TRBV2
clone size: .

CDR3 DNA: TGTGCCAGCCCCTCGGGACAGGGGAACACCGGGGAGCTGTTTTTT
CDR3 protein: CASPSGQGNTGELFF
J gene: TRBJ2-2
D gene: TRBD1
V gene: TRBV27
clone size: .

CDR3 DNA: TGTGCCAGCAGTTACTACGGAGGGGAAAAACTGTTTTTT
CDR3 protein: CASSYYGGEKLFF
J gene: TRBJ1-4
D gene: .
V gene: TRBV12-3/TRBV12-4
clone size: .

CDR3 DNA: TGTGCCAGCAGCTCAAGCACAGATACGCAGTATTTT
CDR3 protein: CASSSSTDTQYF
J gene: TRBJ2-3
D gene: .
V gene: TRBV11-3
clone size: .

CDR3 DNA: TGCGCCAGCAGCCAAGTACAGGGGGTTAGCAATCAGCCCCAGCATTTT
CDR3 protein: CASSQVQGVSNQPQHF
J gene: TRBJ1-5
D gene: TRBD1
V gene: TRBV4-1
clone size: .

CDR3 DNA: TGTGCCAGCAGTCCGGGGACAAGCCCTGAAGCTTTCTTT
CDR3 protein: CASSPGTSPEAFF
J gene: TRBJ1-1
D gene: .
V gene: TRBV12-3/TRBV12-4
clone size: once

CDR3 DNA: TGCGCCAGCAGCCAAGATCCCAGGGGTACTGAAGCTTTCTTT
CDR3 protein: CASSQDPRGTEAFF
J gene: TRBJ1-1
D gene: .
V gene: TRBV4-3
clone size: .

CDR3 DNA: TGTGCCAGCAGAGGACAGGGAAGGACCGGGGAGCTGTTTTTT
CDR3 protein: CASRGQGRTGELFF
J gene: TRBJ2-2
D gene: TRBD1
V gene: TRBV6-5
clone size: .

CDR3 DNA: TGTGCCAGCAGCTTAACTAGCGGGGGGGCGGGCAATGAGCAGTTCTTC
CDR3 protein: CASSLTSGGAGNEQFF
J gene: TRBJ2-1
D gene: TRBD2
V gene: TRBV7-2
clone size: .

CDR3 DNA: TGTGCCAGCAGCTTAGAAGGCAGGGGGATTGGGACAGATACGCAGTATTTT
CDR3 protein: CASSLEGRGIGTDTQYF
J gene: TRBJ2-3
D gene: TRBD1
V gene: TRBV11-3
clone size: .

CDR3 DNA: TGTGCCAGCAGCGCCCGACTAGCGGGAACCGGGGAGCTGTTTTTT
CDR3 protein: CASSARLAGTGELFF
J gene: TRBJ2-2
D gene: TRBD2
V gene: TRBV13
clone size: once

CDR3 DNA: TGTGCCAGCAGCCAACAGGGTAAGGACACTGAAGCTTTCTTT
CDR3 protein: CASSQQGKDTEAFF
J gene: TRBJ1-1
D gene: .
V gene: TRBV7-2
clone size: .

CDR3 DNA: TGTGCCAGCGGGACAGGGAACACCGGGGAGCTGTTTTTT
CDR3 protein: CASGTGNTGELFF
J gene: TRBJ2-2
D gene: TRBD1
V gene: TRBV28
clone size: .

CDR3 DNA: TGTGCCTGGACCCCCCAGGGAACCTATGGCTACACCTTC
CDR3 protein: CAWTPQGTYGYTF
J gene: TRBJ1-2
D gene: .
V gene: TRBV30
clone size: .

CDR3 DNA: TGTGCCAGCAGCACAACCGGGCGGGGGAGCACTGAAGCTTTCTTT
CDR3 protein: CASSTTGRGSTEAFF
J gene: TRBJ1-1
D gene: .
V gene: TRBV27
clone size: .

CDR3 DNA: TGTGCCAGCAGCCAAATAGCGGGAGGGGCTACAGATACGCAGTATTTT
CDR3 protein: CASSQIAGGATDTQYF
J gene: TRBJ2-3
D gene: TRBD2
V gene: TRBV3-1/TRBV3-2
clone size: .